Listed here are 7 T cell receptor beta chains from one sample, sequenced in a study of CD8+ T cells in alopecia areata. The authors extracted RNA and reverse transcribed it into cDNA as the sequencing template. The table came from immunoSEQ multiplex PCR; TCRdb's copy has only in-frame clones and leaves some out. This table holds about 34,000 clones, around three fifths found once. Sequencing was carried out using NKG2D-high CD8+ T cells sorted from blood. The origin of the receptors is a human donor with alopecia areata.

This clone qualifies as medium-sized. The DNA of the CDR3 is TGTGCCAGCAGCTTATCGCGGCTAGCGGGAGACCTTTACGAGCAGTACTTC. Amino acid sequence: CASSLSRLAGDLYEQYF. V is TRBV7-2 and J is TRBJ2-7; 10 nucleotides align to TRBD2. The CDR3 totals 17 residues. Germline V CDR1 and CDR2: SGHTA, FQGNSA. V was clipped by 2 bases and J by 4 bases; unmatched bases: 11.

This clone has more than one count but fewer than ten. The rearrangement joins TRBV29-1 to TRBJ2-3; TRBD2 matches 7 bases. This CDR3 comprises 14 residues. V gave up 3 bases and J gave up 2 bases; unmatched junction bases: 5. From germline, CDR1 is SQVTM and CDR2 ANQGSEA. CDR3 DNA sequence: TGCAGCGTTGATCGAGCGGGACCCACAGATACGCAGTATTTT. Its translation is CSVDRAGPTDTQYF.

This clone showed up just a few times. This chain uses TRBV4-1 with TRBJ2-1; unclear D gene. The CDR3 has 10 residues. V lost 5 bases and J lost 7, with 3 bases in between. Germline CDR1 reads MGHRA; CDR2 reads YSYEKL. The CDR3 DNA follows: TGCGCCAGCAGCGGGAATGAGCAGTTCTTC. Its translation: CASSGNEQFF.

The chain employs TRBV4-2 and TRBJ2-7; D gene uncertain. The CDR3 totals 13 residues. Trimming pared 5 bases from V and 2 bases from J, leaving 10 bases between. CDR1 is LGHNA, CDR2 YNFKEQ, per germline. Here the CDR3 reads CASSSKTAYEQYF. CDR3 sequence (DNA): TGTGCCAGCAGCTCAAAAACAGCCTACGAGCAGTACTTC.

The chain is built from TRBV9 and TRBJ2-7; TRBD1 matches at 7 bases. Germline V gene data show CDR1 as SGDLS and CDR2 as YYNGEE. CDR3 length: 14 residues. Trimming at V came to 3 bases and at J to 0 bases, leaving 3 bases not matched to a gene. CDR3 nucleotide sequence: TGTGCCAGCAGCGGACAGGGTAACTCCTACGAGCAGTACTTC. Translation gives CASSGQGNSYEQYF.

The chain couples TRBV7-8 to TRBJ2-7; D is uncertain. Trimming removed 5 bases at V and 3 bases at J, with 8 bases between. This CDR3 has 12 amino acids. The V gene's germline CDR1 is SGHVS and CDR2 FQNEAQ. The CDR3: CASSPLGYEQYF. The CDR3, as DNA: TGTGCCAGCAGCCCCTTGGGCTACGAGCAGTACTTC.

CDR3 loop: CASSIWGISSGANVLTF. In DNA form, the CDR3 reads TGTGCCAGTAGTATATGGGGTATCTCCTCTGGGGCCAACGTCCTGACTTTC. The chain joins TRBV19 to TRBJ2-6; D is unresolved. Germline-derived CDR1 and CDR2 are LNHDA and SQIVND (reference sequence). The CDR3 contains 17 residues. Trimming left V 2 bases short and J 0 bases short, with 11 bases between.